These T cell receptor beta chains were read from a single sample in a study of blood T cell repertoires in COVID-19. Produced via immunoSEQ multiplex PCR; TCRdb's table is partial and in-frame only. This sample has 120,000 to 150,000 clones, with approximately 80% found just once. What was sequenced was peripheral blood. The source is a human donor in a cohort sampled during active COVID-19. Both conserved end residues are part of each CDR3. D genes are given only for firm matches. Clone size is shown for a subset of rows, as once, few, many or a class of expanded clone.

J,size,V,D,CDR3,DNA
TRBJ2-6,NA,TRBV9,NA,CASSSSSGANVLTF,TGTGCCAGCAGCTCCAGCTCTGGGGCCAACGTCCTGACTTTC
TRBJ1-3,NA,TRBV6-6,NA,CASTDMTGGNTIYF,TGTGCCAGCACCGATATGACAGGAGGAAACACCATATATTTT
TRBJ2-1,NA,TRBV20-1,TRBD2,CSASGLAGGNEQFF,TGCAGTGCTAGTGGGCTAGCGGGTGGCAATGAGCAGTTCTTC
TRBJ2-7,NA,TRBV9,NA,CASSVAGTSYEQYF,TGTGCCAGCAGCGTAGCTGGCACGTCCTACGAGCAGTACTTC
TRBJ2-7,few,TRBV5-5,NA,CASSPQGNYEQYF,TGTGCCAGCAGCCCACAGGGAAACTACGAGCAGTACTTC
TRBJ1-5,NA,TRBV5-4,TRBD1,CASSQQGANNQPQHF,TGTGCCAGCAGCCAACAGGGGGCCAACAATCAGCCCCAGCATTTT
TRBJ2-2,NA,TRBV7-9,NA,CASSSQGPGELFF,TGTGCCAGCAGTTCACAGGGTCCCGGGGAGCTGTTTTTT
TRBJ2-1,NA,TRBV6-1,NA,CASSEWGVNEQFF,TGTGCCAGCAGTGAATGGGGAGTTAATGAGCAGTTCTTC
TRBJ2-7,NA,TRBV19,NA,CASSKLATYEQYF,TGTGCCAGTAGTAAACTCGCCACCTACGAGCAGTACTTC
TRBJ1-2,NA,TRBV27,NA,CASSLRGGVYGYTF,TGTGCCAGCAGTTTACGAGGCGGAGTCTATGGCTACACCTTC
TRBJ1-5,NA,TRBV6-4,TRBD1,CASSALGQGCSNQPQHF,TGTGCCAGCAGTGCCTTGGGACAGGGCTGCAGCAATCAGCCCCAGCATTTT
TRBJ1-5,NA,TRBV6-1,NA,CASRSDSRDNQPQHF,TGTGCCAGCAGATCCGACAGCAGAGACAATCAGCCCCAGCATTTT
TRBJ1-1,NA,TRBV19,NA,CASSIDSLAVTEAFF,TGTGCCAGTAGTATAGATTCGTTGGCGGTCACTGAAGCTTTCTTT
TRBJ2-1,NA,TRBV6-5,TRBD1,CASRGDRGGNNEQFF,TGTGCCAGCAGGGGGGACAGGGGAGGGAACAATGAGCAGTTCTTC
TRBJ1-1,NA,TRBV6-5,NA,CASSYSSGRVKTEAFF,TGTGCCAGCAGTTACTCGAGTGGTCGGGTAAAGACTGAAGCTTTCTTT
TRBJ2-7,NA,TRBV5-4,TRBD1,CASSLTGTGWYEQYF,TGTGCCAGCAGCTTAACCGGGACAGGGTGGTACGAGCAGTACTTC
TRBJ2-5,NA,TRBV7-2,TRBD2,CASSPLVLRGGRETQYF,TGTGCCAGCAGCCCGCTAGTGTTGCGGGGGGGCAGAGAGACCCAGTACTTC
TRBJ2-3,NA,TRBV5-6,TRBD1,CASSQGTGRPSDTQYF,TGTGCCAGCAGCCAAGGGACAGGGCGTCCATCCGATACGCAGTATTTT
TRBJ1-5,NA,TRBV10-3,TRBD1,CAISESLGTGIQPQHF,TGTGCCATCAGTGAGTCGCTTGGGACAGGTATTCAGCCCCAGCATTTT
TRBJ1-1,once,TRBV6-2/TRBV6-3,TRBD1,CASSYGTGRDLHF,TGTGCCAGCAGTTATGGGACAGGTCGAGACCTTCACTTT
TRBJ2-3,NA,TRBV27,TRBD2,CASSSSGTLPDTQYF,TGTGCCAGCAGTTCGAGCGGGACTCTCCCAGATACGCAGTATTTT
TRBJ1-6,few,TRBV3-1/TRBV3-2,NA,CASSPLLGPTGNSPLHF,TGTGCCAGCAGCCCCCTCTTGGGACCAACAGGGAATTCACCCCTCCACTTT
TRBJ1-1,NA,TRBV15,NA,CATSPTPGAEAFF,TGTGCCACCAGCCCGACACCCGGGGCTGAAGCTTTCTTT
TRBJ1-6,once,TRBV3-1/TRBV3-2,TRBD1,CASSQTPRTGMVSPLHF,TGTGCCAGCAGCCAAACCCCGAGGACAGGGATGGTGTCACCCCTCCACTTT
TRBJ2-3,NA,TRBV24-1,TRBD1,CATSGRDRASIADTQYF,TGTGCCACCAGTGGTAGGGACAGGGCTTCGATCGCAGATACGCAGTATTTT
TRBJ2-1,NA,TRBV3-1/TRBV3-2,TRBD2,CASSQDLTGGLSYNEQFF,TGTGCCAGCAGCCAAGATCTTACGGGAGGGCTCTCCTACAATGAGCAGTTCTTC
TRBJ2-2,NA,TRBV7-9,NA,CASSLPRDFSGELFF,TGTGCCAGCAGCTTGCCCCGAGACTTTTCCGGGGAGCTGTTTTTT
TRBJ2-7,NA,TRBV5-5,NA,CASSPNMGVTYEQYF,TGTGCCAGCAGCCCCAACATGGGAGTGACCTACGAGCAGTACTTC
TRBJ1-6,NA,TRBV2,NA,CASRGQLDSPLHF,TGTGCCTCGAGAGGACAGTTGGATTCACCCCTCCACTTT
TRBJ1-6,once,TRBV21-1,NA,CASSSLGVYNSPLHF,TGTGCCAGCAGCAGCTTAGGAGTCTATAATTCACCCCTCCACTTT
TRBJ2-2,NA,TRBV7-9,NA,CASRALGAGELFF,TGTGCCAGCAGGGCGTTAGGAGCCGGGGAGCTGTTTTTT
TRBJ1-1,NA,TRBV30,NA,CAWSGDTEGTEAFF,TGTGCCTGGAGTGGGGACACCGAAGGTACTGAAGCTTTCTTT
TRBJ1-4,NA,TRBV28,NA,CASSSSRQEINEKLFF,TGTGCCAGCAGTTCCTCCCGACAGGAAATAAATGAAAAACTGTTTTTT
TRBJ2-1,few,TRBV29-1,NA,CSASNGGTNEQFF,TGCAGCGCGAGTAACGGGGGTACGAATGAGCAGTTCTTC
TRBJ2-7,NA,TRBV5-1,NA,CASSPTGRGPYEQYF,TGCGCCAGCAGCCCCACAGGGAGAGGTCCCTACGAGCAGTACTTC